This T cell receptor beta chain was sequenced in a study of shared clonotypes between healthy human individuals. Whole-study results and caveats: It was the few donors that limited the genetic and exposure-history diversity represented.

In regard to this clone: Its antigen remains unknown.

Each subset's genomic DNA was shared equally among a number of immunoSEQ plates. Approximately 30,000 T cell genomes, or around 300 ng DNA, went into unsorted PBMC replicate PCRs. The protocol was immunoSEQ multiplex PCR, while the TCRdb copy is restricted to in-frame clones and leaves out a portion. Here the sample spans some 530,000 clones, roughly 80% being singletons. Trimming at V came to 6 bases and at J to 15 bases, leaving 7 bases not matched to a gene. The CDR3 spans 11 residues. Germline loops: CDR1 MDHEN, CDR2 SYDVKM. The sequenced sample consisted of PBMCs. The clonotype originates from a woman aged 40 to 50 in good health. Some clones in this sample may be carry-over from other donors' samples. This chain uses TRBV28 with TRBJ2-3; 9 nucleotides align to TRBD1. CDR3 in amino acids: CASRDRGSSYF. CDR3 sequence (DNA): TGTGCCAGCAGGGACAGGGGATCCTCTTATTTT.